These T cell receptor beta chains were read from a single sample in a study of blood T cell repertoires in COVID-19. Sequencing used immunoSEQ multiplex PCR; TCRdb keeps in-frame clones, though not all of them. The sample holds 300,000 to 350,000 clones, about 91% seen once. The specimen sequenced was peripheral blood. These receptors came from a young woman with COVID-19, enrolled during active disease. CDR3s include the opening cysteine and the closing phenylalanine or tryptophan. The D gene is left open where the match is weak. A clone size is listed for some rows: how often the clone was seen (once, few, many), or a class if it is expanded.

CDR3: CASSQDRNGETQYF
DNA: TGTGCCAGCAGCCAAGATCGGAACGGGGAGACCCAGTACTTC
J: TRBJ2-5
size: NA
V: TRBV3-1/TRBV3-2
D: NA

CDR3: CASSIGQLYNEQFF
DNA: TGTGCCAGCAGTATCGGACAGTTATACAATGAGCAGTTCTTC
J: TRBJ2-1
size: NA
V: TRBV6-2/TRBV6-3
D: NA

CDR3: CSVEGWHTQYF
DNA: TGCAGCGTTGAAGGCTGGCATACGCAGTATTTT
J: TRBJ2-3
size: NA
V: TRBV29-1
D: NA

CDR3: CASSLIGADFNSPLHF
DNA: TGTGCCAGCAGTCTCATAGGGGCTGATTTTAATTCACCCCTCCACTTT
J: TRBJ1-6
size: NA
V: TRBV27
D: NA

CDR3: CASSPGPNQPQHF
DNA: TGTGCCAGCAGCCCTGGGCCGAATCAGCCCCAGCATTTT
J: TRBJ1-5
size: NA
V: TRBV11-2
D: NA

CDR3: CASSLDRGRGNTIYF
DNA: TGCGCCAGCAGCTTGGACAGGGGGCGAGGAAACACCATATATTTT
J: TRBJ1-3
size: NA
V: TRBV5-1
D: TRBD1

CDR3: CSARGHTEAFF
DNA: TGCAGTGCTAGGGGCCACACTGAAGCTTTCTTT
J: TRBJ1-1
size: NA
V: TRBV20-1
D: NA

CDR3: CASSTTGAGEAFF
DNA: TGTGCCAGCAGCACGACAGGGGCGGGTGAAGCTTTCTTT
J: TRBJ1-1
size: NA
V: TRBV28
D: TRBD1

CDR3: CASSPLGLAGASYEQYF
DNA: TGTGCCAGCTCACCACTTGGACTAGCGGGGGCTTCCTACGAGCAGTACTTC
J: TRBJ2-7
size: NA
V: TRBV18
D: TRBD2

CDR3: CASSLGAFSNTDTQYF
DNA: TGCGCCAGCAGCTTGGGGGCCTTTAGTAACACAGATACGCAGTATTTT
J: TRBJ2-3
size: NA
V: TRBV5-1
D: NA

CDR3: CAWGRALEQFF
DNA: TGTGCCTGGGGCAGGGCCCTTGAGCAGTTCTTC
J: TRBJ2-1
size: NA
V: TRBV30
D: NA

CDR3: CASSRLYSNQPQHF
DNA: TGCGCCAGCAGCCGACTATATAGCAATCAGCCCCAGCATTTT
J: TRBJ1-5
size: NA
V: TRBV4-1
D: NA

CDR3: CASSSQGDGYTF
DNA: TGCGCCAGCAGCTCGCAGGGGGATGGCTACACCTTC
J: TRBJ1-2
size: NA
V: TRBV5-1
D: TRBD1

CDR3: CASGLLDRGLYEQYF
DNA: TGTGCTAGTGGTCTACTGGACAGGGGGCTCTACGAGCAGTACTTC
J: TRBJ2-7
size: NA
V: TRBV12-5
D: TRBD1

CDR3: CASSPTGWMETQYF
DNA: TGTGCCAGCAGTCCGACAGGGTGGATGGAGACCCAGTACTTC
J: TRBJ2-5
size: NA
V: TRBV6-5
D: TRBD1

CDR3: CASSVGPTPEAFF
DNA: TGTGCCAGCAGTGTGGGGCCAACTCCTGAAGCTTTCTTT
J: TRBJ1-1
size: NA
V: TRBV2
D: NA

CDR3: CASSQGQNRVATFF
DNA: TGTGCCAGCAGCCAAGGCCAGAACAGGGTCGCAACTTTCTTT
J: TRBJ1-1
size: NA
V: TRBV14
D: NA

CDR3: CASSLWGGGGLAKNIQYF
DNA: TGTGCCAGCAGCTTGTGGGGCGGCGGGGGACTAGCCAAAAACATTCAGTACTTC
J: TRBJ2-4
size: NA
V: TRBV5-6
D: TRBD2

CDR3: CASSPGKGTGNEQFF
DNA: TGCGCCAGCAGCCCCGGAAAGGGAACGGGGAATGAGCAGTTCTTC
J: TRBJ2-1
size: NA
V: TRBV4-1
D: NA

CDR3: CASSPGGTNEKLFF
DNA: TGTGCCAGCAGCCCGGGAGGGACTAATGAAAAACTGTTTTTT
J: TRBJ1-4
size: NA
V: TRBV9
D: NA

CDR3: CASGSGGQGYTF
DNA: TGTGCCAGCGGCTCAGGGGGTCAAGGCTACACCTTC
J: TRBJ1-2
size: NA
V: TRBV6-5
D: TRBD1

CDR3: CASNTITGRETEAFF
DNA: TGCGCCAGCAACACCATAACGGGGAGGGAGACTGAAGCTTTCTTT
J: TRBJ1-1
size: NA
V: TRBV5-1
D: NA

CDR3: CASSVGGLTPYEQYF
DNA: TGTGCCAGCAGCGTAGGGGGCCTGACACCCTACGAGCAGTACTTC
J: TRBJ2-7
size: NA
V: TRBV27
D: TRBD1

CDR3: CASSQIPLNTEAFF
DNA: TGTGCCAGCAGCCAAATCCCTTTGAACACTGAAGCTTTCTTT
J: TRBJ1-1
size: NA
V: TRBV3-1/TRBV3-2
D: NA

CDR3: CASRGGQGGSYEQYF
DNA: TGTGCCAGCAGGGGCGGACAGGGCGGCTCCTACGAGCAGTACTTC
J: TRBJ2-7
size: NA
V: TRBV2
D: TRBD1

CDR3: CASSLQAGGNGYTF
DNA: TGTGCCAGCAGTTTACAGGCAGGGGGCAATGGCTACACCTTC
J: TRBJ1-2
size: NA
V: TRBV28
D: TRBD1

CDR3: CASSGQYSNQPQHF
DNA: TGTGCCAGCAGCGGACAGTATAGCAATCAGCCCCAGCATTTT
J: TRBJ1-5
size: NA
V: TRBV6-5
D: NA

CDR3: CASSITPDRGPNTGELFF
DNA: TGTGCCAGTAGTATCACACCCGACAGGGGTCCTAACACCGGGGAGCTGTTTTTT
J: TRBJ2-2
size: NA
V: TRBV19
D: TRBD1

CDR3: CASSIITGRAQHF
DNA: TGTGCCAGTAGTATAATTACAGGGAGGGCCCAGCATTTT
J: TRBJ1-5
size: NA
V: TRBV19
D: NA

CDR3: CASSLPGGHGYTF
DNA: TGTGCCAGCAGCTTACCAGGGGGCCATGGCTACACCTTC
J: TRBJ1-2
size: NA
V: TRBV11-2
D: TRBD1

CDR3: CASSLEDGELFF
DNA: TGTGCCAGCAGTTTAGAGGACGGGGAGCTGTTTTTT
J: TRBJ2-2
size: NA
V: TRBV28
D: NA

CDR3: CASSLSTSYNEQFF
DNA: TGCGCCAGCAGCTTATCTACTAGTTACAATGAGCAGTTCTTC
J: TRBJ2-1
size: NA
V: TRBV5-1
D: NA

CDR3: CASRPQASNYGYTF
DNA: TGTGCCAGCAGGCCACAGGCTTCCAACTATGGCTACACCTTC
J: TRBJ1-2
size: NA
V: TRBV2
D: NA

CDR3: CATSTRQGGLVSGNTIYF
DNA: TGTGCCACCAGCACCAGACAGGGAGGCTTGGTATCTGGAAACACCATATATTTT
J: TRBJ1-3
size: NA
V: TRBV15
D: TRBD1

CDR3: CASSPSGGGQPQHF
DNA: TGTGCCAGCAGCCCTTCAGGGGGCGGGCAGCCCCAGCATTTT
J: TRBJ1-5
size: NA
V: TRBV28
D: TRBD1

CDR3: CASSGAAGGGQPQHF
DNA: TGTGCCAGCAGTGGAGCGGCTGGGGGAGGTCAGCCCCAGCATTTT
J: TRBJ1-5
size: NA
V: TRBV2
D: NA

CDR3: CASSHVRYEKLFF
DNA: TGTGCCAGCAGCCACGTTAGATATGAAAAACTGTTTTTT
J: TRBJ1-4
size: NA
V: TRBV14
D: NA

CDR3: CASSSPGTGKGEKLFF
DNA: TGTGCCAGCAGCTCCCCCGGGACAGGGAAGGGTGAAAAACTGTTTTTT
J: TRBJ1-4
size: NA
V: TRBV5-6
D: TRBD1

CDR3: CASSALWSPNGTYEQYF
DNA: TGTGCCAGCAGTGCCCTGTGGAGTCCCAACGGGACATACGAGCAGTACTTC
J: TRBJ2-7
size: NA
V: TRBV6-2/TRBV6-3
D: NA

CDR3: CASSLSPGDKNIQYF
DNA: TGTGCCAGCAGCTTATCCCCAGGGGACAAAAACATTCAGTACTTC
J: TRBJ2-4
size: NA
V: TRBV7-2
D: NA

CDR3: CASSLGTTHYGYTF
DNA: TGTGCCAGCAGCCTCGGGACAACGCACTATGGCTACACCTTC
J: TRBJ1-2
size: few
V: TRBV7-2
D: NA

CDR3: CASSQTGGPYQPQHF
DNA: TGTGCCAGCAGCCAGACAGGGGGGCCATATCAGCCCCAGCATTTT
J: TRBJ1-5
size: few
V: TRBV5-8
D: TRBD1

CDR3: CASSLSSFRVGYTF
DNA: TGTGCCAGCAGTTTATCGAGTTTCAGGGTTGGCTACACCTTC
J: TRBJ1-2
size: NA
V: TRBV27
D: NA

CDR3: CASSSFAGEVNEQFF
DNA: TGTGCCAGCAGTTCATTTGCCGGGGAAGTCAATGAGCAGTTCTTC
J: TRBJ2-1
size: once
V: TRBV27
D: NA

CDR3: CASLQVRGGAYEQYF
DNA: TGTGCCAGCTTACAAGTTCGGGGGGGTGCCTACGAGCAGTACTTC
J: TRBJ2-7
size: NA
V: TRBV6-5
D: TRBD2

CDR3: CASFTGTPGNTIYF
DNA: TGTGCCAGCTTTACCGGGACACCCGGAAACACCATATATTTT
J: TRBJ1-3
size: NA
V: TRBV18
D: NA

CDR3: CASSFVSSGGRDEQFF
DNA: TGTGCCAGCAGCTTCGTGTCTAGCGGGGGGAGGGATGAGCAGTTCTTC
J: TRBJ2-1
size: NA
V: TRBV7-2
D: TRBD2

CDR3: CASSLMGQGTGELFF
DNA: TGTGCCAGTAGTCTCATGGGACAGGGCACCGGGGAGCTGTTTTTT
J: TRBJ2-2
size: NA
V: TRBV19
D: TRBD1